This T cell receptor (beta chain) comes out of a study of tumor and adjacent non-tumor tissue in lung cancer. Regarding the study as a whole: Normal lung showed higher cumulative top 100 clone frequency than tumor.

The library came from three nested PCR rounds adapted from ARM-PCR protocols. MiXCR, applied by TCRdb to the multiplex PCR reads, yields one record per CDR3 protein. This table holds roughly 75,000 distinct CDR3 sequences, around 70% found once. There are 14 residues in the CDR3. Looked up from germline, CDR1 is MNHEY and CDR2 is SVGEGT. Trimming took 7 bases from V and 2 from J; bases not matched to a gene: 8. Points on this clonotype: Its cognate antigen is unknown. A read error may explain this, as a much larger clone is one base away.

RNA was extracted from bulk tissue without any cell sorting. This non-tumor lung sample came from over 3 cm beyond the tumor edge. Sequencing input: distant non-tumor lung tissue. The TCR originated in a woman in her forties or fifties with non-small cell lung cancer. The rearrangement uses TRBV6-2 or TRBV6-3 and TRBJ2-7, with TRBD2 identical over 7 bases. In DNA form, the CDR3 reads TGTGCCAGCAAGGGAGCCGGGAGGACCTACGAGCAGTACTTC. Protein: CASKGAGRTYEQYF.